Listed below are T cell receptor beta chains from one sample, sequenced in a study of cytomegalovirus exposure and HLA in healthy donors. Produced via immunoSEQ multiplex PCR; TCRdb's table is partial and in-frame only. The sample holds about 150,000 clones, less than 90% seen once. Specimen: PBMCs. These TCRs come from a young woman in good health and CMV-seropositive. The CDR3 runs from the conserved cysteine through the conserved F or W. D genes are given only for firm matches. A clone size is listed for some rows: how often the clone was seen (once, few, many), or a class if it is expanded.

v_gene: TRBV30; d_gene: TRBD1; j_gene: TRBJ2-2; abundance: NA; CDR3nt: TGTGCCTGGAGTGGGGGGACAGGGGGCCCGAACACCGGGGAGCTGTTTTTT; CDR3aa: CAWSGGTGGPNTGELFF
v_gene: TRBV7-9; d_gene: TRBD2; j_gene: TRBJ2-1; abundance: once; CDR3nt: TGTGCCAGCAGCTCCATTATAGCGGGGTACAATGAGCAGTTCTTC; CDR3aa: CASSSIIAGYNEQFF
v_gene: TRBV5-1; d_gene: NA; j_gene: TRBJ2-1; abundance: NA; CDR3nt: TGCGCCAGCAGCTTATCCTCAAGCGGATATGTTAATGAGCAGTTCTTC; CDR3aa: CASSLSSSGYVNEQFF
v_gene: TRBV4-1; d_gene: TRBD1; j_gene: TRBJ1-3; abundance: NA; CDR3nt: TGCGCCAGCAGCCAACGACAGGGGTCAGGAAACACCATATATTTT; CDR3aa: CASSQRQGSGNTIYF
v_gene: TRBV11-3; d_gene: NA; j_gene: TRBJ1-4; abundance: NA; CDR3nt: TGTGCCAGCAGCCCTAGGGGGTATGAAAAACTGTTTTTT; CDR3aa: CASSPRGYEKLFF
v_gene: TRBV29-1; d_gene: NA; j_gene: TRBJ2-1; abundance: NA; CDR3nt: TGCAGCGTTTCTAGTAGCGGCGGGACCTACAATGAGCAGTTCTTC; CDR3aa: CSVSSSGGTYNEQFF
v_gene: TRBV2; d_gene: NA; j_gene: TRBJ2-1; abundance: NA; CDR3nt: TGTGCCAGCCAATTGTACAATGAGCAGTTCTTC; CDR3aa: CASQLYNEQFF
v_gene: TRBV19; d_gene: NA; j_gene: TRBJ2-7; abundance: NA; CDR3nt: TGTGCCAGTGCTCCGGGCCCCGGGAGTGTCAAGTACGAGCAGTACTTC; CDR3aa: CASAPGPGSVKYEQYF
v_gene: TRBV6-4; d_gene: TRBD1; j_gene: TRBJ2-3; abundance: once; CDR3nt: TGTGCCAGCAGTGACCAGGGACAGGGCCCAGATACGCAGTATTTT; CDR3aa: CASSDQGQGPDTQYF
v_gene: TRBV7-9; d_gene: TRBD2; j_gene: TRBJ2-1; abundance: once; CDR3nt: TGTGCCAGCACCCTCTGGGTACTAGCGGGCGAAACCTACAATGAGCAGTTCTTC; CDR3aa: CASTLWVLAGETYNEQFF
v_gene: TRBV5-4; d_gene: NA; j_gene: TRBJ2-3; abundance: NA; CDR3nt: TGTGCCAGCAGCTCAGGGGTGAATACGCAGTATTTT; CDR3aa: CASSSGVNTQYF
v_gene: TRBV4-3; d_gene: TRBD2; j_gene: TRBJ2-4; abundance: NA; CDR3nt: TGCGCCAGCAGCTTTGGACTAGCGGGAGCCAAAAACATTCAGTACTTC; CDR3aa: CASSFGLAGAKNIQYF
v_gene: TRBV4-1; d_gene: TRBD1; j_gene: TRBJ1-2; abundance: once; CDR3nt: TGCGCCAGCAGCCAAGATGACAGGGGGCTAGGCTATGGCTACACCTTC; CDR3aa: CASSQDDRGLGYGYTF
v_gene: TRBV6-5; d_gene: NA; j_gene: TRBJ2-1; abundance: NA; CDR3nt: TGTGCCAGCAGTTACGGTTCGGGTTACAATGAGCAGTTCTTC; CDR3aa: CASSYGSGYNEQFF
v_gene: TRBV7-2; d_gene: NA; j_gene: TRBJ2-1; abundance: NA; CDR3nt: TGTGCCAGCAGCTTAGACCGGAGCCGCTCCTACAATGAGCAGTTCTTC; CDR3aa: CASSLDRSRSYNEQFF